The rows below give T cell receptor beta chains drawn from one sample of a study of CD8+ T cells in alopecia areata. Clones were read by immunoSEQ multiplex PCR, and TCRdb kept only the in-frame ones, dropping some. The sample lists about 210,000 clones; around 65% were seen once. Sequenced here: CD4+ T cells sorted from blood, sampled at week 4, from a patient treated with tofacitinib. These receptors all stem from a human donor with alopecia areata. Both conserved end residues are part of each CDR3. D genes are given only for firm matches. Size is stated for part of the rows, as once, few or many counts, or as a class when the clone is expanded.

CASSAGTGYGYTF | TGTGCCAGCAGCGCGGGGACGGGGTATGGCTACACCTTC | TRBV9 | NA | TRBJ1-2 | NA
CSARLAGGTQYF | TGCAGCGCGCGACTAGCGGGGGGGACCCAGTACTTC | TRBV29-1 | NA | TRBJ2-5 | TRBD2
CASSLQELSVYTF | TGTGCCAGCAGCCTACAGGAACTGTCTGTCTACACCTTC | TRBV7-2 | NA | TRBJ1-2 | NA
CATSRQGGLQETQYF | TGTGCCACCAGCAGGCAGGGGGGACTCCAAGAGACCCAGTACTTC | TRBV15 | once | TRBJ2-5 | NA
CASSAPGSMHEQYF | TGTGCCAGCAGCGCCCCGGGCAGTATGCACGAGCAGTACTTC | TRBV9 | NA | TRBJ2-7 | NA
CASSQEFSGDTIYF | TGCGCCAGCAGCCAAGAATTTAGTGGCGACACCATATATTTT | TRBV4-1 | few | TRBJ1-3 | NA
CASSQGKNEKLFF | TGTGCCAGCAGCCAAGGAAAGAATGAAAAACTGTTTTTT | TRBV4-2 | NA | TRBJ1-4 | NA
CAWNYLRTSGDTGELFF | TGTGCCTGGAACTACTTAAGGACTAGCGGGGACACCGGGGAGCTGTTTTTT | TRBV30 | NA | TRBJ2-2 | TRBD2
CASSSRRGKETQYF | TGTGCCAGCAGCTCCCGCAGGGGCAAGGAGACCCAGTACTTC | TRBV11-2 | NA | TRBJ2-5 | NA
CASSLGNSYEQYF | TGTGCCAGCAGTTTGGGGAACTCCTACGAGCAGTACTTC | TRBV27 | once | TRBJ2-7 | NA
CASSLGRESNTEAFF | TGTGCCAGCAGTCTAGGCAGAGAATCGAACACTGAAGCTTTCTTT | TRBV6-5 | once | TRBJ1-1 | NA
CASSLVLLRVQYF | TGTGCCAGCAGCCTCGTATTGTTGCGGGTCCAGTACTTC | TRBV5-6 | NA | TRBJ2-5 | NA
CASSEAGTGRSGQYF | TGTGCCAGCAGTGAAGCGGGGACAGGGCGCTCTGGGCAGTACTTC | TRBV6-1 | NA | TRBJ2-7 | TRBD1
CAWRQGFGYTF | TGTGCCTGGAGACAGGGTTTCGGCTACACCTTC | TRBV30 | NA | TRBJ1-2 | NA
CASSPQTGRGEQYF | TGTGCCAGCAGCCCCCAGACAGGTCGGGGCGAGCAGTACTTC | TRBV6-6 | NA | TRBJ2-7 | NA
CASSQDHRGISTDTQYF | TGCGCCAGCAGCCAAGACCACAGGGGGATAAGCACAGATACGCAGTATTTT | TRBV4-3 | few | TRBJ2-3 | TRBD1
CASSLAGGEAGGYTF | TGTGCCAGCAGCTTGGCCGGGGGAGAGGCCGGTGGCTACACCTTC | TRBV5-6 | NA | TRBJ1-2 | NA
CSVVRVDRSETQYF | TGCAGCGTTGTGAGGGTAGACAGATCAGAGACCCAGTACTTC | TRBV29-1 | NA | TRBJ2-5 | NA
CAISEADRNNQPQHF | TGTGCCATCAGTGAGGCAGACAGAAACAATCAGCCCCAGCATTTT | TRBV10-3 | few | TRBJ1-5 | NA
CASSPPPARVETQYF | TGTGCCAGCAGCCCTCCTCCGGCTCGTGTAGAGACCCAGTACTTC | TRBV9 | NA | TRBJ2-5 | NA
CASATRYTQYF | TGTGCCAGCGCCACGAGGTATACGCAGTATTTT | TRBV28 | NA | TRBJ2-3 | NA
CAISGDVGDTEAFF | TGTGCCATCAGTGGGGACGTTGGGGACACTGAAGCTTTCTTT | TRBV10-3 | NA | TRBJ1-1 | NA
CASSLTGGASDTQYF | TGCGCCAGCAGCTTGACAGGGGGCGCCTCAGATACGCAGTATTTT | TRBV5-1 | NA | TRBJ2-3 | TRBD1
CASSEGGNIQYF | TGCGCCAGCTCGGAAGGAGGAAACATTCAGTACTTC | TRBV5-1 | NA | TRBJ2-4 | NA
CSVGQQGGGTDTQYF | TGCAGCGTTGGCCAACAGGGTGGCGGCACAGATACGCAGTATTTT | TRBV29-1 | NA | TRBJ2-3 | NA
CASSWRGQNTEAFF | TGCGCCAGCAGCTGGAGGGGCCAGAACACTGAAGCTTTCTTT | TRBV5-1 | NA | TRBJ1-1 | NA
CASSLAGYPNQPQHF | TGCGCCAGCAGCTTGGCCGGGTACCCCAATCAGCCCCAGCATTTT | TRBV5-1 | NA | TRBJ1-5 | NA
CATSKQLNIQYF | TGTGCCACCAGCAAACAGCTAAACATTCAGTACTTC | TRBV15 | NA | TRBJ2-4 | NA
CASSSSGLSYGYTF | NA | TRBV27 | few | TRBJ1-2 | NA
CASRDGTDTQYF | TGTGCCAGTCGGGATGGAACAGATACGCAGTATTTT | TRBV6-5 | few | TRBJ2-3 | NA
CASSLGLAGGVDEQFF | TGTGCCAGCAGCTTGGGACTAGCGGGGGGGGTTGATGAGCAGTTCTTC | TRBV5-8 | NA | TRBJ2-1 | TRBD2
CASSQDSAVGYTF | TGCGCCAGCAGCCAAGATAGTGCGGTCGGCTACACCTTC | TRBV4-3 | few | TRBJ1-2 | NA
CASSWGPDNSPLHF | TGTGCCAGCAGCTGGGGACCGGATAATTCACCCCTCCACTTT | TRBV11-2 | few | TRBJ1-6 | NA
CACRPGQGRDEQFF | TGTGCCTGCCGACCGGGACAGGGCCGCGATGAGCAGTTCTTC | TRBV10-3 | few | TRBJ2-1 | TRBD1
CASSQEGVFNEQFF | TGTGCTAGCAGCCAAGAAGGGGTCTTCAATGAGCAGTTCTTC | TRBV7-7 | NA | TRBJ2-1 | NA
CSVPAPNRAGEAFF | TGCAGCGTTCCCGCCCCCAACAGGGCGGGTGAAGCTTTCTTT | TRBV29-1 | NA | TRBJ1-1 | NA
CASSLFTGNYGYTF | TGTGCCAGCAGCCTCTTTACAGGGAACTATGGCTACACCTTC | TRBV14 | few | TRBJ1-2 | NA
CASSFQGRNTEAFF | TGCGCCAGCAGCTTCCAGGGGAGGAACACTGAAGCTTTCTTT | TRBV5-1 | NA | TRBJ1-1 | NA
CSVVQPNQPQHF | TGCAGCGTTGTACAGCCAAATCAGCCCCAGCATTTT | TRBV29-1 | NA | TRBJ1-5 | NA
CASSFQGSYGYTF | TGTGCCAGCAGTTTCCAGGGGAGTTATGGCTACACCTTC | TRBV28 | few | TRBJ1-2 | NA
CASSLAGTSGYEQYF | TGCGCCAGCAGCTTGGCAGGGACTAGCGGCTACGAGCAGTACTTC | TRBV5-1 | NA | TRBJ2-7 | TRBD2
CASSQDLLAGGPAQYF | TGCGCCAGCAGCCAAGATCTACTAGCGGGGGGGCCTGCGCAGTATTTT | TRBV4-3 | NA | TRBJ2-3 | TRBD2
CASSPRERGNYNEQFF | TGCGCCAGCAGTCCCCGGGAGCGGGGCAACTACAATGAGCAGTTCTTC | TRBV23-1 | NA | TRBJ2-1 | TRBD2
CASRTPSVGDTQYF | TGTGCCAGCAGAACTCCTAGCGTTGGAGATACGCAGTATTTT | TRBV6-6 | NA | TRBJ2-3 | NA
CASSSSGTGNNSPLHF | TGTGCCAGCAGTTCCTCCGGGACAGGGAATAATTCACCCCTCCACTTT | TRBV28 | NA | TRBJ1-6 | TRBD1
CSVERMTQYF | TGCAGCGTTGAACGAATGACCCAGTACTTC | TRBV29-1 | few | TRBJ2-5 | NA
CASSQSTLGGRYGYTF | TGCGCCAGCAGTCAATCAACACTGGGGGGCCGATATGGCTACACCTTC | TRBV23-1 | NA | TRBJ1-2 | NA
CASSWDGQVNTEAFF | TGCGCCAGCAGCTGGGATGGACAGGTGAACACTGAAGCTTTCTTT | TRBV5-1 | NA | TRBJ1-1 | TRBD1
CASSQVRIRAGDTQYF | TGCGCCAGCAGCCAAGTGAGAATTCGGGCGGGGGATACGCAGTATTTT | TRBV4-3 | NA | TRBJ2-3 | NA
CASSQTSSMNGYTF | TGTGCCAGCAGCCAAACCTCGTCCATGAATGGCTACACCTTC | TRBV7-9 | NA | TRBJ1-2 | NA
CSVAGNYGYTF | TGCAGCGTTGCGGGGAACTATGGCTACACCTTC | TRBV29-1 | NA | TRBJ1-2 | NA
CASRVETEAFF | TGTGCCAGTAGAGTTGAAACTGAAGCTTTCTTT | TRBV19 | NA | TRBJ1-1 | NA
CSVVGQGGTGELFF | TGCAGCGTTGTCGGACAGGGGGGCACCGGGGAGCTGTTTTTT | TRBV29-1 | few | TRBJ2-2 | TRBD1
CASRRTASNQPQHF | TGTGCCAGCAGACGGACAGCTAGCAATCAGCCCCAGCATTTT | TRBV6-5 | NA | TRBJ1-5 | NA